Below, 4 T cell receptor beta chains from the same sample are listed, as sequenced in a study of neurological immune-mediated disorders. TCRdb re-analysed the 5' RACE reads in MiXCR, keeping a single row per CDR3 protein. The sample lists tens of thousands of distinct CDR3 sequences; about 9.3% were seen once. The sequenced sample was PBMCs. All receptors come from a man aged 40-50 years in good health.

This clonotype was detected ten times or more. The chain combines TRBV12-3 or TRBV12-4 with TRBJ1-2; D remains unclear. This CDR3 region has 12 residues. Trimming pared 2 bases from V and 7 bases from J, leaving 8 bases between. The CDR3 bases are TGTGCCAGCAGTTTAAACGGGCTTGGCTACACCTTC. It specifies CASSLNGLGYTF.

This clonotype was counted at least ten times. The chain joins TRBV5-6 to TRBJ2-5, with D hard to call. The CDR3 is 14 amino acids. The germline CDR1 and CDR2 sequences are SGHDT and YYEEEE. V dropped 4 bases and J dropped 1 base, with 11 bases sitting between them. CDR3 protein: CASSPGRIQETQYF. In DNA form, the CDR3 reads TGTGCCAGCAGCCCCGGACGGATCCAAGAGACCCAGTACTTC.

This clonotype has ten or more counts. The chain combines TRBV7-9 with TRBJ2-3; unclear D gene. This CDR3 region has 13 residues. Germline CDR1 SEHNR, CDR2 FQNEAQ (reference sequence). Deletions cut 3 bases from V and 14 bases from J, with 18 bases between. The CDR3 DNA is TGTGCCAGCAGCTTCCCCCCTAGGGAAAAGACGTATTTT. Protein sequence: CASSFPPREKTYF.

This clonotype came up many times. The chain uses TRBV7-9 and TRBJ2-3, with D hard to call. There are 12 residues in the CDR3. Germline CDR1 reads SEHNR; CDR2 reads FQNEAQ (reference sequence). V dropped 2 bases and J dropped 5 bases, with 5 bases sitting between them. The CDR3 DNA reads TGTGCCAGCAGCTTAAATGGAGATACGCAGTATTTT. It encodes CASSLNGDTQYF.